The 3 T cell receptor beta chains given below trace back to one sample, sequenced in a study of T-cell memory formation after mild COVID-19. Using its own MiXCR run on the 5' RACE reads, TCRdb lists one record per CDR3 protein. The repertoire includes roughly 170,000 distinct CDR3 sequences, 15% to 20% of them detected once, and 3.5% to 5% sits in the top ten. The material sequenced was PBMCs or a T cell subset sorted from them (not recorded which). Every receptor here comes from a man aged 18 to 30 who had mild COVID-19 (a few samples of this study predate the infection). Cell type and time point are not known.

This clonotype turned up a few times. The DNA for the CDR3 is TGTGCCAGCACCCCCACGGACACTGAAGCTTTCTTT. This translates into CASTPTDTEAFF. The chain employs TRBV7-9 and TRBJ1-1; D unclear. The germline gives CDR1 SEHNR, CDR2 FQNEAQ (reference sequence). The CDR3 totals 12 residues. V was shortened by 7 bases and J by 3 bases, with 9 bases between the two germline ends.

This clonotype was counted a few times. CDR3 bases: TGTGCCAGCAGTTTATCAAATACTAACTATGGCTACACCTTC. This codes for CASSLSNTNYGYTF. V gene TRBV27 combines with J gene TRBJ1-2; D uncertain. CDR3 size: 14 residues. V was cut by 0 bases and J by 0 bases, with 5 bases left in between. Germline CDR1 is MNHEY and CDR2 is SMNVEV (reference sequence).

The J gene is TRBJ1-2, the V gene TRBV30; the D gene is possibly TRBD1 (5 bases). CDR1 is GTSNPN, CDR2 SVGIG, per germline (reference sequence). V was pared by 4 bases and J by 6 bases, with 12 bases between. This CDR3 is 12 amino acids long. The CDR3 bases are TGTGCCTGGACTCCGGGGGGACATGGCTACACCTTC. Its translation is CAWTPGGHGYTF. The full variable domain, its missing parts supplied by reference TRBV30 and TRBJ1-2, is SQTIHQWPATLVQPVGSPLSLECTVEGTSNPNLYWYRQAAGRGLQLLFYSVGIGQISSEVPQNLSASRPQDRQFILSSKKLLLSDSGFYLCAWTPGGHGYTFGSGTRLTVV.